The entry below gives a single T cell receptor beta chain sequence along with its context. What it binds is not known. The trim removed 4 bases at V and 6 bases at J, leaving 12 bases unmatched. Germline V gives CDR1 MDHEN, CDR2 SYDVKM. The CDR3 sequence is 16 residues long. The sample belongs to a study of T cell responses to AZD1222 COVID-19 vaccine. Overall study results and limits: White British ancestry dominated among donors, who included more females, and clonal diversity was possibly underestimated. Only five to seven individuals given AZD1222 were seropositive at baseline. With dominance at 160-218 and 743-854, vaccine-associated CD4 TCRs spanned spike.

Using immunoSEQ multiplex PCR, the repertoire was profiled, and TCRdb retains in-frame clones only, with some absent. The sample includes over 150,000 clones, 87% seen only once; the top ten take about 3%. The genes are TRBV28 and TRBJ2-7, with TRBD2 matching 10 bases. The origin of this receptor is an adult in good health. The sample consisted of peripheral blood, taken on day 0 of AZD1222 vaccination. The CDR3 DNA sequence: TGTGCCAGCAGTTACGTCAGGGCTAGCGGGAGTTCCGAGCAGTACTTC. It translates to CASSYVRASGSSEQYF.